One T cell receptor (beta chain) is described in this entry. Its antigen is currently not known. Base qualities were left out, and no much larger clone turns up one base away. The data were taken from a study of shared clonotypes between healthy human individuals (dated by TCRdb to 2018 to 2021). About the study as a whole: A few men and a couple of women, aged 18 to 49 years, made up the cohort. For each donor, three plates each were used for CD4 naive and CD4 memory, two plates were used for CD8 naive, and one plate was used for CD8 memory. Blood TCR repertoires of five healthy adults were deeply sequenced to estimate repertoire size and the extent of clonotype sharing between individuals. Different laboratories and diverse techniques were used to prepare libraries and sequence TCR repertoires, to increase sequencing depth and limit assay-specific biases. Per donor, leukapheresis produced somewhere between about 0.85 and 10 billion PBMCs. Study-wide conclusions, independent of this receptor: Even with the large sequencing depth, rarefaction of the sorted-subset datasets indicated that sequencing was incomplete. Clonotypes shared by all four sorted-subset donors showed higher generation probabilities than non-shared clonotypes. Naive subsets generally had larger estimated clonotype richness than memory subsets. Across a few donors, about 5.2% of naive CD4, roughly 3.4% of naive CD8, about 2.3% of memory CD4, and under 0.45% of memory CD8 clonotypes were shared. Because the study included only a small number of donors, the genetic and exposure-history diversity represented was limited. Only blood was sampled, and tissue TCR repertoires likely differ from those in blood. Pairwise subsampling indicated that sequencing depth was expected to affect the degree of clonotype sharing among donors.

The CDR3 has 14 amino acids, counting the end cysteine and phenylalanine. The only DNA kept is the CDR3, 42 bases in frame from the first base. The junction shows trimming of 2 bases on V and 6 bases on J, and the gene matches do not reach 3 bases of it. CDR1 and CDR2 (SGHTA, FQGNSA) derive from the germline V gene. Using the deep immunoSEQ assay, TCR CDR3 regions were amplified from genomic DNA by multiplex PCR. Extracted genomic DNA from each cell subset was spread evenly across all wells of several immunoSEQ 96-well plates, with each plate serving as a replicate. For sorted subsets, each replicate PCR was loaded with around 200 ng genomic DNA, equivalent to some 31,000 T cell genomes. Purified libraries were measured with a Qubit 3.0 fluorometer, size-checked on a Bioanalyzer 2100, and measured again with the KAPA Library Quantification kit. Every immunoSEQ 96-well plate was sequenced on a separate single-read 150-cycle Illumina NextSeq 550 flow cell. The study's own analysis went as follows. Because the immunoSEQ output held only junctional sequences and lacked quality scores, the filtering could not match the filtering applied to full-length reads. Sequences were annotated with PyIR, a Python wrapper for IgBLAST v1.9, using IMGT germline references to assign V/J genes and CDR3. Reads were removed for weak V/J assignments (E-value above 1e-6), missing CDR3, stop codons, out-of-frame junctions, or ambiguous translated residues. V3J clonotypes were defined as sequences sharing the same inferred V gene, J gene, and CDR3 amino acid sequence. The percentage overlap between two repertoires was calculated by dividing the number of shared unique clonotypes by the size of the smaller repertoire. Repertoire richness was assessed with RTK rarefaction, the Chao1 estimator, and Recon v2.1 estimates of unobserved clonotypes. Generation probabilities for all TCRbeta clonotypes obtained by the gDNA method from a handful of donors were computed using OLGA. This immuneACCESS table, as held by TCRdb, lists in-frame sequences with V and J called but not all clones. Of the missing ones, under half trace to an unresolved V gene in checked studies; the others have no known cause. D and trimming come from the DNA, and the V and J calls and clone size come from that table. Counted in this sample were over 700,000 clones; 55% to 80% of them appeared once. Under 2% of the sample goes to the ten largest clones.

The donors were healthy, HIV-negative adults who had no recently reported acute infections or vaccinations. Every donor was a Caucasian adult living in Nashville, Tennessee, USA. CD4+ T cells were enriched by magnetic negative selection, after which naive cells were positively selected on CD45RA and the negative fraction was taken as the memory subset. After blood collection by leukapheresis, PBMCs were isolated using Ficoll-Histopaque density gradient centrifugation and then cryopreserved in the vapor phase of liquid nitrogen. Analytical flow cytometry was used to check the purity and quantity of each magnetically sorted T cell population. Genomic DNA was isolated from each sorted fraction and quantified by UV absorbance on a Nanodrop 2000c.

Sequencing used memory CD4+ T cells sorted from blood. The cell subset or site label here, explained by the study, means: CD45RA-negative fraction. This receptor was obtained from a woman in her 30s in good health. The chain is made from TRBV7-2 and TRBJ2-7, with TRBD2 matching 11 junction bases. The CDR3 region: CASSLSSGRTEQYF. The nucleotide sequence reads as follows: TGTGCCAGCAGCTTATCTAGCGGGAGGACCGAGCAGTACTTC.